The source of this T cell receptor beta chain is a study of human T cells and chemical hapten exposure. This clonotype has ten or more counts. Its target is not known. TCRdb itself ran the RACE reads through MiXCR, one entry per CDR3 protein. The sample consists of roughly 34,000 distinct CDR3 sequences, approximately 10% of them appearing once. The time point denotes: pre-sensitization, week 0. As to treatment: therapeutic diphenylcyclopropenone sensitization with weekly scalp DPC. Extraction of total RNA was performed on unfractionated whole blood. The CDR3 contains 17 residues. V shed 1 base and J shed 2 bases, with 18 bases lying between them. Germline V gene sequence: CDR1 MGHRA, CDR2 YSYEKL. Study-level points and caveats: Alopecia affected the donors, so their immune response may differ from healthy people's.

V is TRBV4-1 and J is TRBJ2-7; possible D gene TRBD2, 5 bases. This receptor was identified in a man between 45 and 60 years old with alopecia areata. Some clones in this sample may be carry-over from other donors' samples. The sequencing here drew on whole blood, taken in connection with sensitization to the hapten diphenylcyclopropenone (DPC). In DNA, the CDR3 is TGCGCCAGCAGCCAAGTCCAGTCCCCGGCGGGTACCTACGAGCAGTACTTC. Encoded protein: CASSQVQSPAGTYEQYF.